The entry below gives a single T cell receptor beta chain sequence along with its context. Its antigen remains unidentified. This entry comes from a study of T cell responses to AZD1222 COVID-19 vaccine. Study-level findings and limits: The donors showed a predominance of white British ancestry and of females, with possible underestimation of clonal diversity. Nearly half of unique spike-specific TCRs reportedly avoided B.1.351 and B.1.1.7 mutated regions.

CDR1 and CDR2 (germline): SEHNR, FQNEAQ (reference sequence). This CDR3 contains 13 residues. V was shortened by 7 bases and J by 3 bases, with 9 bases between the two germline ends. This table comes from immunoSEQ multiplex PCR, and its TCRdb copy is limited to in-frame clones, with some not included. The table records some 130,000 clones, about nine tenths of them present only once. The TCR originated in an adult who received the AZD1222 COVID-19 vaccine. The gene calls are TRBV7-9 and TRBJ2-2, with D uncertain. The specimen was peripheral blood, collected 28 days after the second AZD1222 dose. DNA of the CDR3: TGTGCCAGCAACAGCAAGCACACCGGGGAGCTGTTTTTT. This encodes CASNSKHTGELFF.